The 19 T cell receptor beta chains given below trace back to one sample, sequenced in a study of cytomegalovirus exposure and HLA in healthy donors. Libraries were prepared by immunoSEQ multiplex PCR; TCRdb keeps only in-frame clonotypes and omits some of them. The sample lists roughly 270,000 clones; 85% to 90% were seen once. Sequencing was done on a sample of PBMCs. The receptors were sampled from a woman younger than 35 in good health and CMV-seronegative.

This chain links TRBV9 with TRBJ2-3; the match to TRBD2 covers 8 bases. V dropped 1 base and J dropped 1; count of bases not matched to a gene: 5. Germline V gives CDR1 SGDLS, CDR2 YYNGEE. The CDR3 sequence is 16 residues long. In nucleotides, the CDR3 is TGTGCCAGCAGCGTATTTAGCGGGGCCCGCACAGATACGCAGTATTTT. Its protein product is CASSVFSGARTDTQYF. Supplemented by reference TRBV9 and TRBJ2-3, the full variable domain reads DSGVTQTPKHLITATGQRVTLRCSPRSGDLSVYWYQQSLDQGLQFLIQYYNGEERAKGNILERFSAQQFPDLHSELNLSSLELGDSALYFCASSVFSGARTDTQYFGPGTRLTVL.

This sequence joins TRBV30 and TRBJ2-5, with D perhaps matching TRBD2 (6 bases). Germline V gene data show CDR1 as GTSNPN and CDR2 as SVGIG (reference sequence). The CDR3 has 12 residues. V gave up 8 bases and J gave up 5 bases, with 15 bases separating them. The CDR3 nucleotides read TGTGCCGCTTGGAGGGTCGGGGAGACCCAGTACTTC. This translates into CAAWRVGETQYF.

The chain combines TRBV6-5 with TRBJ2-2; no clear D. The CDR3 consists of 13 residues. The germline V gene has CDR1 MNHEY and CDR2 SVGAGI. The germline V and J ends were trimmed by 5 bases and 3 bases, with 7 bases remaining between them. This CDR3 is CASSKTYTGELFF. CDR3 DNA sequence: TGTGCCAGCAGTAAGACTTACACCGGGGAGCTGTTTTTT.

This clone was observed a few times. The chain links TRBV6-1 to TRBJ1-4; TRBD1 matches at 9 bases. The CDR3 is made up of 15 amino acids. Germline V gives CDR1 MNHNS, CDR2 SASEGT. V lost 4 bases and J lost 8; bases outside the gene matches: 8. The CDR3 spells CASSAWDREGEKLFF. As DNA, the CDR3 is TGTGCCAGCAGTGCATGGGACAGGGAAGGCGAAAAACTGTTTTTT.

The CDR3 region is CASSSRFYGNQPQHF. In DNA form, the CDR3 reads TGTGCCAGCAGTTCTCGGTTCTATGGCAATCAGCCCCAGCATTTT. The rearrangement links TRBV28 to TRBJ1-5; D call uncertain. V was cut by 4 bases and J by 2 bases, with 12 bases left in between. The CDR3 loop spans 15 amino acids. CDR1 and CDR2 from the germline V gene are MDHEN and SYDVKM.

The rearrangement links TRBV4-1 to TRBJ1-2; TRBD1 is a possible D gene (5 bases). The CDR3 consists of 15 residues. Trimming took off 2 bases at V and 4 bases at J, with 14 bases between the two ends. The germline gives CDR1 MGHRA, CDR2 YSYEKL. The CDR3 protein is CASSQLGLPAYGYTF. The CDR3 coding sequence is TGCGCCAGCAGCCAACTGGGGCTGCCTGCCTATGGCTACACCTTC.

This clone turned up a few times. The V and J genes are TRBV7-9 and TRBJ2-7; 11 bases align to TRBD2. Germline-derived CDR1 and CDR2 are SEHNR and FQNEAQ (reference sequence). The length of the CDR3 is 18 residues. V was clipped by 4 bases and J by 1 base; unmatched bases: 12. The CDR3 spells CASSYPTSGTTLSYEQYF. DNA of the CDR3: TGTGCCAGCAGCTACCCGACTAGCGGGACCACTTTATCCTACGAGCAGTACTTC.

The rearrangement links TRBV5-6 to TRBJ2-5, with 7 bases that match TRBD2. Germline trimming cut 4 bases from V and 8 bases from J; bases unmatched to any gene: 2. CDR1 is SGHDT and CDR2 is YYEEEE in the germline V gene. The CDR3 length is 11 residues. CDR3 in amino acids: CASSGEGTQYF. As DNA, the CDR3 is TGTGCCAGCAGCGGGGAGGGCACCCAGTACTTC.

This clone was seen a few times. V and J are TRBV19 and TRBJ2-3, with TRBD2 matching over 14 bases. Trimming cost V 4 bases and J 5 bases; bases outside gene matches: 5. The CDR3 consists of 16 residues. CDR1 is LNHDA, CDR2 SQIVND, per germline (reference sequence). The CDR3 spells CASSTRLAGGLDTQYF. As DNA, the CDR3 is TGTGCCAGTAGTACCCGACTAGCGGGAGGGTTAGATACGCAGTATTTT.

The chain employs TRBV7-6 and TRBJ1-3; D gene ambiguous. V gave up 0 bases and J gave up 2 bases, with 8 bases separating them. This CDR3 is 15 amino acids long. Germline V CDR1 and CDR2: SGHVS, FNYEAQ. In DNA, the CDR3 is TGTGCCAGCAGCTTAGCGGGCGGGACTGGAAACACCATATATTTT. Encoded protein: CASSLAGGTGNTIYF.

The DNA of the CDR3 is TGTGCCAGCGACCCAGGGGTAGGGTCGTTGGATGAGCAGTTCTTC. Its protein product is CASDPGVGSLDEQFF. The gene calls are TRBV2 and TRBJ2-1, with D perhaps matching TRBD1 (6 bases). The V gene's germline CDR1 is SNHLY and CDR2 FYNNEI. Trimming stripped 8 bases from V and 8 bases from J, with 22 bases between. The CDR3 is made up of 15 amino acids.

This clone was seen a few times. J is TRBJ2-7 and V is TRBV10-3; tentative D call: TRBD2 (5 bases). Germline CDR1 reads ENHRY; CDR2 reads SYGVKD. The CDR3 is 14 amino acids. V dropped 4 bases and J dropped 2 bases, with 12 bases sitting between them. CDR3 residues: CAISGAGRTYEQYF. The CDR3 region has the DNA TGTGCCATCAGTGGGGCGGGTAGGACCTACGAGCAGTACTTC.

The V and J genes are TRBV28 and TRBJ1-6; 10 nucleotides match TRBD1. The CDR3 covers 15 residues. J lost 9 bases, V lost 5 bases, and 7 bases had no gene match. Per the germline V gene, CDR1 is MDHEN and CDR2 is SYDVKM. In nucleotides, the CDR3 is TGTGCCAGCAGTCCCGGGACAGGGGTTTTTTCACCCCTCCACTTT. Amino acids: CASSPGTGVFSPLHF.

This clone came up a few times. The chain joins TRBV7-3 to TRBJ1-6; a possible D gene is TRBD1 (5 bases). Germline-derived CDR1 and CDR2 are SGHTA and FQGTGA. The CDR3 loop spans 17 amino acids. V shed 4 bases and J shed 0 bases, with 13 bases lying between them. The CDR3 bases are TGTGCCAGCAGCTCCGGGGGAGGAAGCTCCTATAATTCACCCCTCCACTTT. Its translation is CASSSGGGSSYNSPLHF.

The rearrangement joins TRBV9 to TRBJ2-3, with 10 bases lining up with TRBD1. V shed 4 bases and J 2 bases; nucleotides not matched to a gene: 10. Germline-derived CDR1 and CDR2 are SGDLS and YYNGEE. CDR3 length: 17 amino acids. CDR3 DNA sequence: TGTGCCAGCAGCATCCGAATGACAGGGGGCTTCACAGATACGCAGTATTTT. Amino acid sequence: CASSIRMTGGFTDTQYF.

The chain joins TRBV25-1 to TRBJ2-7; 8 bases agree with TRBD1. The CDR3 sequence is 14 residues long. Per germline, CDR1 MGHDK and CDR2 SYGVNS. V was pared by 3 bases and J by 5 bases, with 6 bases of the junction left unmatched. Written as DNA, the CDR3 is TGTGCCAGCAGTGAGTGGGACAGGAGGCACGAGCAGTACTTC. Residues: CASSEWDRRHEQYF.

The gene calls are TRBV7-8 and TRBJ2-2; 7 bases map to TRBD2. This CDR3 spans 18 amino acids. Germline V gene lookup returns CDR1 SGHVS and CDR2 FQNEAQ. Trimming at V came to 2 bases and at J to 4 bases, leaving 13 bases not matched to a gene. Here the CDR3 reads CASSLYQITSVSTGELFF. The CDR3 region has the DNA TGTGCCAGCAGCTTATACCAAATTACTAGCGTAAGCACCGGGGAGCTGTTTTTT.

The rearrangement links TRBV19 to TRBJ1-2; 7 bases align to TRBD1. The CDR3 extends over 14 amino acids. Germline V gives CDR1 LNHDA, CDR2 SQIVND (reference sequence). With V trimmed by 5 bases and J by 8 bases, 11 bases remained unmatched. This CDR3 is CASSGRQGGFGYTF. The CDR3 DNA is TGTGCCAGTAGTGGGAGGCAGGGGGGTTTCGGCTACACCTTC.

This clone was picked up a small number of times. This chain uses TRBV5-1 with TRBJ2-7; TRBD1 matches at 7 bases. V shed 3 bases, J shed 3 bases, and the junction held 9 bases outside the gene matches. This CDR3 region has 15 residues. Germline V lookup: CDR1 SGHRS, CDR2 YFSETQ. The CDR3 is CASSWRTGDVYEQYF. DNA of the CDR3: TGCGCCAGCAGCTGGAGAACAGGGGACGTCTACGAGCAGTACTTC.